The sequence of this TCR beta chain was determined in a study of T cell responses to AZD1222 COVID-19 vaccine. Regarding the study as a whole: At 160-218 and 743-854, vaccine-associated CD4 TCRs were dominant, and they spanned spike. Samples come after the peak T cell response, not at day 14. The sample set comprised mostly white British donors with more females, and clonal diversity was possibly underestimated. Only five to seven AZD1222 recipients tested seropositive at baseline.

The table came from immunoSEQ multiplex PCR; TCRdb's copy has only in-frame clones and leaves some out. The table records some 99,000 clones, roughly 87% of them present only once. The germline gives CDR1 SGHTA, CDR2 FQGNSA. The CDR3 consists of 14 residues. V gave up 4 bases and J gave up 6 bases; unmatched junction bases: 4. For this clone: The antigen is not known.

The sample was peripheral blood, taken on day 0 of MenACWY control vaccination. This sequence was found in an adult in good health. The rearrangement joins TRBV7-2 to TRBJ1-4, with 8 bases fitting TRBD1. The CDR3 DNA reads as TGTGCCAGCAGCTCACAGGGGGTATATGAAAAACTGTTTTTT. This gives the protein CASSSQGVYEKLFF.